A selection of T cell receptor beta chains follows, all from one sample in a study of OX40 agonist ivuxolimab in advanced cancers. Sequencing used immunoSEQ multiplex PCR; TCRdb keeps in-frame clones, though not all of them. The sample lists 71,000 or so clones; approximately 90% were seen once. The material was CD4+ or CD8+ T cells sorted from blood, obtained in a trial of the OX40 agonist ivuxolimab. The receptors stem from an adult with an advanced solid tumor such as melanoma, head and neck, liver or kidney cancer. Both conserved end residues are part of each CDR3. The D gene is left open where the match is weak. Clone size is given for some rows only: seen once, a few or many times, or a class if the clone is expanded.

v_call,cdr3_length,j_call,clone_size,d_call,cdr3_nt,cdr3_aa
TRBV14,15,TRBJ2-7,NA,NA,TGTGCCAGCAGCCAAGATGGGGAAGGGGACTACGAGCAGTACTTC,CASSQDGEGDYEQYF
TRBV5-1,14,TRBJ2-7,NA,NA,TGCGCCAGCAGCCCACGGGACGCAACCTACGAGCAGTACTTC,CASSPRDATYEQYF
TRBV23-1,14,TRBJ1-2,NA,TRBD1,TGCGCCAGCAGTCAACCAACAGGGGTTCATGGCTACACCTTC,CASSQPTGVHGYTF
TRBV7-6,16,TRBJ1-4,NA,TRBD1,TGTGCCAGCAGCTTAGGTCAGGGGGCGTTAGGTGAAAAACTGTTTTTT,CASSLGQGALGEKLFF
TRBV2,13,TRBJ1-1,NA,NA,TGTGCCAGCAGGGCAGGGCAGAACACTGAAGCTTTCTTT,CASRAGQNTEAFF
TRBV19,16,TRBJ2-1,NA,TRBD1,TGTGCCAGTAGTATGGCGGGACAGGCGTACTACAATGAGCAGTTCTTC,CASSMAGQAYYNEQFF
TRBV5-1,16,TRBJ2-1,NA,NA,TGCGCCAGCAGCTTGGGGGACGGAGCGCGGGACAATGAGCAGTTCTTC,CASSLGDGARDNEQFF
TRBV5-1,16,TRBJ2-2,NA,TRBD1,TGCGCCAGCAGCTTGGATGACAGGGCGTGGACCGGGGAGCTGTTTTTT,CASSLDDRAWTGELFF
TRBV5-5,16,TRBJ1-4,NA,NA,TGTGCCAGCAGCTTGAATTGGGACGGAACTAATGAAAAACTGTTTTTT,CASSLNWDGTNEKLFF
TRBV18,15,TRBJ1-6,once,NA,TGTGCCAGCTCACCGGAGAGCTCCTATAATTCACCCCTCCACTTT,CASSPESSYNSPLHF
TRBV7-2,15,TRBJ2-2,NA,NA,TGTGCCAGCAGCTTAGCCGGACGGAGGACCGGGGAGCTGTTTTTT,CASSLAGRRTGELFF
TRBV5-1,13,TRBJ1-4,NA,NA,TGCGCCAGCAGCTTGTTGGACGGTGAAAAACTGTTTTTT,CASSLLDGEKLFF
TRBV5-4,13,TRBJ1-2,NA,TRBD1,TGTGCCAGCAGACGAGGGACAGTAAATGGCTACACCTTC,CASRRGTVNGYTF
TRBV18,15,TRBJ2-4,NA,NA,TGTGCCAGCTCACCGGGCCCTCCGGCCAAAAACATTCAGTACTTC,CASSPGPPAKNIQYF
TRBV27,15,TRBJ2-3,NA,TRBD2,TGTGCCAGCTCCGCCCTAGCGGGGGGCACAGATACGCAGTATTTT,CASSALAGGTDTQYF
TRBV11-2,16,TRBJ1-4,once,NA,TGTGCCAGCAGCTTATATACGGGCACTGGGGGTGAAAAACTGTTTTTT,CASSLYTGTGGEKLFF
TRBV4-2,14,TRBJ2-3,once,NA,TGTGCCAGCAGCCAAGATCGGGGGTCAGATACGCAGTATTTT,CASSQDRGSDTQYF
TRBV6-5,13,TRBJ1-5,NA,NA,TGTGCCAGCAGAATTGACAGCAAACAGCCCCAGCATTTT,CASRIDSKQPQHF
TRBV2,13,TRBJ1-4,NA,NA,TGTGCCAGCAGTGATGACGGAAATGAAAAACTGTTTTTT,CASSDDGNEKLFF
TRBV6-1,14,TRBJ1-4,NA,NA,TGTGCCAGCAGTGCAGGGGTAACTAATGAAAAACTGTTTTTT,CASSAGVTNEKLFF
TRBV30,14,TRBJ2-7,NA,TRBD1,TGTGCCTGGAGTGTGGAGACAGGGCGGTACGAGCAGTACTTC,CAWSVETGRYEQYF
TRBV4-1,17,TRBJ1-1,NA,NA,TGCGCCAGCAGCCAAGGGGTGTCGAGGGCGATGAACACTGAAGCTTTCTTT,CASSQGVSRAMNTEAFF
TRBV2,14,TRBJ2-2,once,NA,TGTGCCAGCAAGGGGGGTCCAAACACCGGGGAGCTGTTTTTT,CASKGGPNTGELFF
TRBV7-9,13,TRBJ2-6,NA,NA,TGTGCCAGCAGCTCCACTGGGGCCAACGTCCTGACTTTC,CASSSTGANVLTF
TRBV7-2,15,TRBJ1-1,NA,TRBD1,TGTGCCAGCAGCCCAGACAGGGGAGGGAACACTGAAGCTTTCTTT,CASSPDRGGNTEAFF
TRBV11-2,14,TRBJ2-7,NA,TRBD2,TGTGCCAGCAGCCCGAGGACGGGAGGTTACGAGCAGTACTTC,CASSPRTGGYEQYF
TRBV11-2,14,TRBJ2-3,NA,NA,TGTGCCAGCAGACCTTACGGGAACACAGATACGCAGTATTTT,CASRPYGNTDTQYF
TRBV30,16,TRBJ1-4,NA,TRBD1,TGTGCCTGGAGAAGGAGGCAGGGGGTGATGGATGAAAAACTGTTTTTT,CAWRRRQGVMDEKLFF
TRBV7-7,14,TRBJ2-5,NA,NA,TGTGCCAGCAGCCCGGTAGCGGACCAAGAGACCCAGTACTTC,CASSPVADQETQYF
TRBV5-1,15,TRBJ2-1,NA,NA,TGCGCCAGCAGCTTGGTTCGGACGGGTAGCAATGAGCAGTTCTTC,CASSLVRTGSNEQFF
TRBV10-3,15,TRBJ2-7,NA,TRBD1,TGTGCCATCAGGGAATCCCGGACAGGGTCGTACGAGCAGTACTTC,CAIRESRTGSYEQYF
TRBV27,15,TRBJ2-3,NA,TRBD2,TGTGCCAGCAACTTTTTAACGGGAGGGACAGATACGCAGTATTTT,CASNFLTGGTDTQYF
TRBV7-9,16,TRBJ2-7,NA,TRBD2,TGTGCCAGCACCGGACTAGCGGGAGGAAGCTCCTACGAGCAGTACTTC,CASTGLAGGSSYEQYF
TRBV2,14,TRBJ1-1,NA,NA,TGTGCCAGCAGGAGGGTTTGGTTGGGCACTGAAGCTTTCTTT,CASRRVWLGTEAFF
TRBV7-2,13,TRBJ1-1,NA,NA,TGTGCCAGCAGCCCACAGGAGGCCACTGAAGCTTTCTTT,CASSPQEATEAFF
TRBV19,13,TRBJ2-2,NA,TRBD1,TGTGCCAGTAGGGGACAGCCTACCGGGGAGCTGTTTTTT,CASRGQPTGELFF
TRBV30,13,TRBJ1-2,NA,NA,TGTGCCTGGAGATACGGAGGGGTCGGTGGCTACACCTTC,CAWRYGGVGGYTF
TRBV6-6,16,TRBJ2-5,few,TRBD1,TGTGCCAGCAGTTACTCGTGGACAGGGAGTCAAGAGACCCAGTACTTC,CASSYSWTGSQETQYF
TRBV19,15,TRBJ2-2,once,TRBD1,TGTGCCAGTAGGATCGGACGACAGGGGGCCGGGGAGCTGTTTTTT,CASRIGRQGAGELFF
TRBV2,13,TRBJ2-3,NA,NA,TGTGCCAGCAGTGCTAACTTAGCAGATACGCAGTATTTT,CASSANLADTQYF